These T cell receptor beta chains were read from a single sample in a study of CD8+ T cells in alopecia areata. TCRdb keeps only in-frame clones here, not all; method: immunoSEQ multiplex PCR. The table includes some 56,000 clones, approximately 96% detected once. This specimen consisted of CD8+ T cells sorted from blood, obtained at week 0. The source is a human donor with alopecia areata. Each CDR3 is given with its conserved first and last residue. Fields, in order: clone size, D gene, V gene, J gene, CDR3 DNA, CDR3 protein. D genes are given only for firm matches. The size entry is marked missing in some rows and otherwise reads once, few, many or a size class.

size: .
D: .
V: TRBV7-9
J: TRBJ2-1
DNA: TGTGCCAGCAGCTTATCCCCCAGGCCCGGCGAGGATGAGCAGTTCTTC
CDR3: CASSLSPRPGEDEQFF

size: .
D: .
V: TRBV14
J: TRBJ1-6
DNA: TGTGCCAGCAGCCAGCTACAGAGGAGTTCACCCCTCCACTTT
CDR3: CASSQLQRSSPLHF

size: .
D: .
V: TRBV5-1
J: TRBJ2-7
DNA: TGCGCCAGCAGCTTCCGGGGGCACACCTACGAGCAGTACTTC
CDR3: CASSFRGHTYEQYF

size: .
D: TRBD1
V: TRBV4-3
J: TRBJ1-1
DNA: TGCGCCAGCAGCCAAGATGAGGGGGCGAACACTGAAGCTTTCTTT
CDR3: CASSQDEGANTEAFF

size: .
D: .
V: TRBV10-1
J: TRBJ2-5
DNA: TGCGCCAGCAGTTACAGAGAAGAGACCCAGTACTTC
CDR3: CASSYREETQYF

size: .
D: .
V: TRBV29-1
J: TRBJ2-1
DNA: TGCAGCGTGGACCCTGGTTCCTCCTTTGGCGGCAATGAGCAGTTCTTC
CDR3: CSVDPGSSFGGNEQFF

size: .
D: TRBD1
V: TRBV4-1
J: TRBJ2-7
DNA: TGCGCCAGCAGCCATGGGGACAGGGGCTACGAGCAGTACTTC
CDR3: CASSHGDRGYEQYF

size: .
D: TRBD2
V: TRBV7-8
J: TRBJ2-7
DNA: TGTGCCAGCAGAGATACTAGCGGGGGGGCCCTAACCGAGCAGTACTTC
CDR3: CASRDTSGGALTEQYF

size: .
D: .
V: TRBV10-2
J: TRBJ2-7
DNA: TGCGCCAGCATGCTGAACAGGCTAGGCGAGCAGTACTTC
CDR3: CASMLNRLGEQYF

size: once
D: .
V: TRBV7-9
J: TRBJ2-7
DNA: TGTGCCAGCAGCCCGGGCGTGGTCTCCTACGAGCAGTACTTC
CDR3: CASSPGVVSYEQYF

size: .
D: .
V: TRBV6-5
J: TRBJ2-3
DNA: TGTGCCAGCAGTTACTCTGCGGGCGATACGCAGTATTTT
CDR3: CASSYSAGDTQYF

size: once
D: .
V: TRBV29-1
J: TRBJ2-2
DNA: TGCAGCGTTGAAGATTCAAGGGGGGTCACCGGGGAGCTGTTTTTT
CDR3: CSVEDSRGVTGELFF

size: .
D: TRBD2
V: TRBV2
J: TRBJ2-5
DNA: TGTGCCAGCAGTGTACGACGGGACTACGCTAGTGACTTC
CDR3: CASSVRRDYASDF

size: .
D: .
V: TRBV6-5
J: TRBJ1-1
DNA: TGTGCCAGCTCCACCGGTCCGAACACTGAAGCTTTCTTT
CDR3: CASSTGPNTEAFF

size: .
D: .
V: TRBV4-1
J: TRBJ2-1
DNA: TGCGCCAGCAGCAACGAACCGGGGACATTATATGAGCAGTTCTTC
CDR3: CASSNEPGTLYEQFF

size: .
D: .
V: TRBV19
J: TRBJ1-1
DNA: TGTGCCAGTAAGGACCGGGGGACTGAAGCTTTCTTT
CDR3: CASKDRGTEAFF

size: .
D: TRBD2
V: TRBV11-2
J: TRBJ2-7
DNA: TGTGCCAGCAGCTTAGGCGGGGGGCGGGGTCCCTCCTACGAGCAGTACTTC
CDR3: CASSLGGGRGPSYEQYF

size: .
D: TRBD2
V: TRBV7-2
J: TRBJ2-1
DNA: TGTGCCAGCAGCTTTGGCGGGGGGTCCTACAATGAGCAGTTCTTC
CDR3: CASSFGGGSYNEQFF

size: .
D: .
V: TRBV18
J: TRBJ2-5
DNA: TGTGCCAGCTCACCGATTGGGGCTATCCAAGAGACCCAGTACTTC
CDR3: CASSPIGAIQETQYF

size: .
D: .
V: TRBV7-2
J: TRBJ1-3
DNA: TGTGCCAGCAGTCGAGGTGGGGGAACTGGAAACACCATATATTTT
CDR3: CASSRGGGTGNTIYF

size: once
D: TRBD2
V: TRBV7-2
J: TRBJ2-1
DNA: TGTGCCAGCAGCTTAGCTAGCGGGGGGGCTCGGGACAATGAGCAGTTCTTC
CDR3: CASSLASGGARDNEQFF

size: .
D: TRBD2
V: TRBV11-2
J: TRBJ2-3
DNA: TGTGCCAGCAGCTCCCCACGTAGCGGGGGGGTAGCAGATACGCAGTATTTT
CDR3: CASSSPRSGGVADTQYF

size: .
D: .
V: TRBV7-2
J: TRBJ2-7
DNA: TGTGCCAGCAGCTCCACGGGCCCCGAGCAGTACTTC
CDR3: CASSSTGPEQYF

size: .
D: .
V: TRBV28
J: TRBJ1-2
DNA: TGTGCCAGCAGTCGTTCACAGGTTAACTATGGCTACACCTTC
CDR3: CASSRSQVNYGYTF

size: once
D: TRBD2
V: TRBV5-1
J: TRBJ2-3
DNA: TGCGCCAGCAGCCCCGGGACTAACACAGATACGCAGTATTTT
CDR3: CASSPGTNTDTQYF

size: .
D: .
V: TRBV7-2
J: TRBJ2-7
DNA: TGTGCCAGCACCGAGGGGGGAAACTACGAGCAGTACTTC
CDR3: CASTEGGNYEQYF

size: .
D: TRBD1
V: TRBV13
J: TRBJ2-7
DNA: TGTGCCAGCAGCGGGACAGGGGGGTACGAGCAGTGCTTC
CDR3: CASSGTGGYEQCF

size: .
D: TRBD2
V: TRBV10-3
J: TRBJ2-1
DNA: TGTGCCATCAGTGAAACTAGCGGGGGGTCGAACAATGAGCAGTTCTTC
CDR3: CAISETSGGSNNEQFF

size: once
D: .
V: TRBV5-1
J: TRBJ2-5
DNA: TGCGCCAGCAGCCTAGGCCCTACAGGGATGGAGGAGACCCAGTACTTC
CDR3: CASSLGPTGMEETQYF

size: .
D: .
V: TRBV7-6
J: TRBJ2-1
DNA: TGTGCCAGCAGCTTTGTAGCGATCGGCAATGAGCAGTTCTTC
CDR3: CASSFVAIGNEQFF

size: .
D: TRBD2
V: TRBV5-1
J: TRBJ2-1
DNA: TGCGCCGGCAGCTCGGGCCCTCTAGCGGCGCAACACAGCTCCTACAATGAGCAGTTCTTC
CDR3: CAGSSGPLAAQHSSYNEQFF

size: .
D: .
V: TRBV19
J: TRBJ2-1
DNA: TGTGCCAGTAAAAGCCGGGCGTTGGAGGAGGAGTCCTACAATGAGCAGTTCTTC
CDR3: CASKSRALEEESYNEQFF

size: .
D: .
V: TRBV4-3
J: TRBJ2-3
DNA: TGCGCCAGCAGACCCCAGGCCCTTAGCACAGATACGCAGTATTTT
CDR3: CASRPQALSTDTQYF

size: .
D: .
V: TRBV4-3
J: TRBJ2-1
DNA: TGCGCCAGCAGCCAAGACAGCCGGCAAAGCTCCTACAATGAGCAGTTCTTC
CDR3: CASSQDSRQSSYNEQFF

size: .
D: .
V: TRBV6-5
J: TRBJ2-7
DNA: TGTGCCAGCAGTTACCAGGGCGCCGAGCAGTACTTC
CDR3: CASSYQGAEQYF

size: .
D: .
V: TRBV11-2
J: TRBJ2-4
DNA: TGTGCCAGCAGCTTAGAGCGGGGCCGGGCCAAAAACATTCAGTACTTC
CDR3: CASSLERGRAKNIQYF

size: .
D: .
V: TRBV5-6
J: TRBJ1-2
DNA: TGTGCCAGCAGCTTCCCCACCACAGGCTACACCTTC
CDR3: CASSFPTTGYTF